This TCR beta chain was obtained from a study of T cell responses to AZD1222 COVID-19 vaccine. Germline lookup yields CDR1 MDHEN and CDR2 SYDVKM. The CDR3 is 15 amino acids. V lost 4 bases and J 1 base, leaving 11 bases between the germline ends. Study-level results: Spike-specific TCRs gained breadth and depth after people received two AZD1222 doses. Along spike, vaccine-associated CD4 TCRs were found throughout, with dominance at 160-218 and 743-854. White British people made up most donors, females outnumbered males, and clonal diversity was possibly underestimated.

Sequenced by immunoSEQ multiplex PCR; TCRdb stores in-frame clones only, minus some. The sample shows about 100,000 clones, about 85% of them seen only once. Worth noting for this clone: Antigen unknown.

Researchers grouped second doses given at about 4 or about 12 weeks into one pool. This sequence joins TRBV28 and TRBJ2-1; tentative D call: TRBD1 (6 bases). The sequenced sample was peripheral blood, obtained 28 days after the second AZD1222 dose. The sequence was collected from an adult who received the AZD1222 COVID-19 vaccine. CDR3 amino acids: CASSSGQVSYNEQFF. CDR3 coding DNA: TGTGCCAGCAGTTCGGGACAAGTTTCCTACAATGAGCAGTTCTTC.